The 15 T cell receptor beta chains below all came from one sample that was sequenced in a study of blood T cells in healthy people across ages. Through a sample-barcoded 5' primer and a J-beta primer mix, a second PCR was run for roughly 6 to 12 cycles. MiXCR, run by TCRdb on the 5' RACE reads, gives a single entry per CDR3 protein. The top ten clones hold 3.6% of a sample with 600,000 or so distinct CDR3 sequences, around 21% of them seen once. Material for sequencing was blood. The receptor set was obtained from a man between 65 and 85 years old in good health.

This clonotype was seen many times. The CDR3 is CASSVEGSGGYTF. CDR3 nucleotide sequence: TGTGCCAGCAGCGTAGAGGGGAGTGGTGGCTACACCTTC. The V gene is TRBV9, the J gene TRBJ1-2; tentatively, D is TRBD1 (5 bases). V gave up 0 bases and J gave up 7 bases, with 10 bases separating them. CDR1 SGDLS and CDR2 YYNGEE come from the germline V gene. This CDR3 is built from 13 residues.

This clonotype has at least ten counts. The chain couples TRBV28 to TRBJ2-1; no reliable D call. The V end was cut by 5 bases, the J end by 10 bases, with 12 bases between. CDR3 length: 12 residues. The germline gives CDR1 MDHEN, CDR2 SYDVKM. For the CDR3, the DNA is TGTGCCAGCAGTCCCGAGTTAAGAGAGCAGTTCTTC. This encodes CASSPELREQFF.

This clonotype has ten or more counts. The rearrangement links TRBV4-1 to TRBJ1-4; possibly TRBD1 for D (5 bases). Germline CDR1 reads MGHRA; CDR2 reads YSYEKL. The length of the CDR3 is 15 residues. Between the trimmed V and J ends, which lost 0 bases and 8 bases, there was a span of 13 bases. The CDR3 protein is CASSQEGAGGEKLFF. The CDR3 nucleotides are TGCGCCAGCAGCCAAGAAGGGGCAGGAGGAGAAAAACTGTTTTTT.

This clonotype was detected only a few times. The chain has TRBV20-1 and TRBJ2-1; perhaps D is TRBD1 or TRBD2 (5 bases each). The J call is uncertain, as TRBJ2-7 better fits the DNA end. This CDR3 is 16 amino acids long. From germline, CDR1 is DFQATT and CDR2 SNEGSKA (reference sequence). The CDR3 DNA sequence: TGCAGTGCTAGAGGCCCTTATGGGGGAGTGGGCTACGAGCAGTACTTC. It translates to CSARGPYGGVGYEQYF.

This clonotype was observed at least ten times. The J gene is TRBJ2-7, the V gene TRBV13; D not certain. Trimming removed 1 base from V and 3 bases from J, with 7 bases in between. The CDR3 runs 13 residues. CDR1 is PRHDT and CDR2 is FYEKMQ in the germline V gene (reference sequence). The CDR3 sequence is CASSLDYSYEQYF. CDR3 in DNA: TGTGCCAGCAGCTTAGACTATAGCTACGAGCAGTACTTC.

The genes are TRBV9 and TRBJ1-6, with a weak D call TRBD1 (6 bases). This CDR3 has 15 amino acids. V lost 0 bases, J lost 9 bases, and 13 bases lay in between. Per germline, CDR1 SGDLS and CDR2 YYNGEE. The CDR3 here is CASSVGVQGSSPLHF. The CDR3 DNA sequence: TGTGCCAGCAGCGTAGGGGTACAGGGTAGTTCACCCCTCCACTTT.

This clonotype occurred many times. The CDR3, as DNA: TGCAGCGCTGTGACACCCCGGAACACTGAAGCTTTCTTT. Translated, it gives CSAVTPRNTEAFF. This chain uses TRBV29-1 with TRBJ1-1; no firm D call. The CDR3 length is 13 residues. The V end was cut by 7 bases, the J end by 1 base, with 13 bases between. CDR1 and CDR2 from the germline V gene are SQVTM and ANQGSEA.

There are a few counts of this clonotype. The chain couples TRBV6-5 to TRBJ2-1, with 9 bases lining up with TRBD2. Trimming removed 0 bases from V and 2 bases from J; junction bases left unmatched: 5. The CDR3 has 17 residues. In germline, CDR1 is MNHEY, CDR2 SVGAGI. CDR3 residues: CASSYSPGLATYNEQFF. CDR3 sequence (DNA): TGTGCCAGCAGTTACTCACCGGGACTAGCCACCTACAATGAGCAGTTCTTC.

The table lists this clonotype with a count of one. The chain couples TRBV7-6 to TRBJ2-2, with TRBD1 identical over 11 bases. This CDR3 is built from 18 residues. Germline CDR1 and CDR2: SGHVS and FNYEAQ. Unmatched junction bases numbered 15, after V lost 5 bases and J lost 7 bases. The CDR3 is CASSAISRDRGIVGELFF. DNA of the CDR3: TGTGCCAGCAGCGCCATAAGCCGGGACAGGGGGATTGTCGGGGAGCTGTTTTTT.

V is TRBV12-3 or TRBV12-4 and J is TRBJ1-4; no clear D. CDR3 size: 15 residues. The V gene lost 6 bases and the J gene lost 8 bases, with 19 bases spanning the gap. Written as DNA, the CDR3 is TGTGCCAGCAGGAATGCGGACCATATCGGGGAAAAACTGTTTTTT. It is translated as CASRNADHIGEKLFF.

This clonotype turned up a few times. The V call is TRBV4-3, the J call TRBJ2-3; tentative D call: TRBD2 (5 bases). Trimming took 0 bases from V and 2 from J, leaving 12 bases between them. The germline V gene encodes CDR1 LGHNA and CDR2 YSLEER. This CDR3 spans 16 amino acids. The CDR3 sequence is CASSQDDRGVTDTQYF. CDR3 nucleotide sequence: TGCGCCAGCAGCCAAGATGACCGGGGAGTCACAGATACGCAGTATTTT.

This clonotype is a singleton in its sample. The genes are TRBV12-3 or TRBV12-4 and TRBJ1-1; no reliable D call. The germline V and J ends were trimmed by 3 bases and 0 bases, with 14 bases remaining between them. The CDR3 runs 16 residues. CDR3 nucleotides: TGTGCCAGCAGTTTGCGGAGGGAGAGCATGAACACTGAAGCTTTCTTT. Protein product: CASSLRRESMNTEAFF.

Only a few counts were recorded for this clonotype. The rearrangement links TRBV28 to TRBJ2-5, with D perhaps TRBD1 or TRBD2 (5 bases each). The CDR3 consists of 14 residues. The germline V gene has CDR1 MDHEN and CDR2 SYDVKM. The V and J ends lost 6 bases and 3 bases respectively, with 14 bases between them. The CDR3 region has the DNA TGTGCCAGCAGAGAGGGGCCAAGAAAAGAGACCCAGTACTTC. As protein: CASREGPRKETQYF.

The V gene is TRBV29-1, the J gene TRBJ2-5; TRBD1 aligns across 9 bases. The CDR3 runs 14 residues. Looked up from germline, CDR1 is SQVTM and CDR2 is ANQGSEA. Trimming cost V 3 bases and J 1 base; bases outside gene matches: 3. Here the CDR3 DNA reads TGCAGCGTTGAGGACAGGGGCCGCCAAGAGACCCAGTACTTC. It is translated as CSVEDRGRQETQYF.

This chain joins TRBV12-3 or TRBV12-4 and TRBJ2-3; TRBD1 is a possible D gene (5 bases). Trimming left V 4 bases short and J 2 bases short, with 13 bases between. The CDR3 is 15 residues long. The CDR3 region is CASSSSRVFTDTQYF. CDR3 nucleotide sequence: TGTGCCAGCAGTTCATCCAGGGTCTTCACAGATACGCAGTATTTT.